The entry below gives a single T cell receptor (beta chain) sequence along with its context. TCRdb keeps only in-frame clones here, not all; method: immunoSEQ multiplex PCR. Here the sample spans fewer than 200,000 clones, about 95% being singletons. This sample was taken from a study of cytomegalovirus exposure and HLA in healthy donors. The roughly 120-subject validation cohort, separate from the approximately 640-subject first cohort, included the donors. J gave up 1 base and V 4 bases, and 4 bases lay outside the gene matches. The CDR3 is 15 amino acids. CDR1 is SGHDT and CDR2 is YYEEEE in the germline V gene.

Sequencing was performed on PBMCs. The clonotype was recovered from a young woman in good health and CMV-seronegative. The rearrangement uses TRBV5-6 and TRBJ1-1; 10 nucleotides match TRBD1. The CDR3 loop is CASSPRQGANTEAFF. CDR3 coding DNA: TGTGCCAGCAGCCCTCGACAGGGGGCGAACACTGAAGCTTTCTTT.